This passage covers 12 T cell receptor beta chains from one sample sequenced in a study of cytotoxic CD8 clonotypes in ibrutinib-treated CLL. Profiled with immunoSEQ multiplex PCR; TCRdb holds only in-frame clones, not every one. The sample lists approximately 100,000 clones, around 73% seen once, with under 35% in the top ten. The sequences come from PBMCs, collected after 12 months of ibrutinib treatment. The receptors come from a human donor with chronic lymphocytic leukemia.

This chain links TRBV15 with TRBJ2-2; TRBD2 might be the D (5 bases). The germline V gene encodes CDR1 LNHNV and CDR2 YYDKDF (reference sequence). The V end lost 0 bases, the J end lost 4 bases, and 12 bases lay between the germline ends. The CDR3 runs to 16 residues. The CDR3 bases are TGTGCCACCAGCAGAGAGACTAATCCGAGCACCGGGGAGCTGTTTTTT. Translation: CATSRETNPSTGELFF.

The chain links TRBV7-6 to TRBJ1-5, with D unclear. This CDR3 has 15 amino acids. V shed 1 base and J shed 1 base, with 8 bases lying between them. Germline loops: CDR1 SGHVS, CDR2 FNYEAQ. This CDR3 is CASSLGQASNQPQHF. CDR3 sequence (DNA): TGTGCCAGCAGCTTAGGGCAGGCCAGCAATCAGCCCCAGCATTTT.

The CDR3 DNA is TGCGCCAGCAGCCAAACTAGCAGCTCCTACAATGAGCAGTTCTTC. Its translation is CASSQTSSSYNEQFF. The chain uses TRBV4-1 and TRBJ2-1, with D maybe TRBD2 (6 bases). Germline CDR1 reads MGHRA; CDR2 reads YSYEKL. Trimming removed 2 bases from V and 0 bases from J, with 8 bases in between. There are 15 residues in the CDR3.

V gene TRBV5-1 combines with J gene TRBJ2-5, with 11 nucleotides matching TRBD2. Looked up from germline, CDR1 is SGHRS and CDR2 is YFSETQ. V shed 6 bases and J 6 bases; nucleotides not matched to a gene: 13. CDR3 length: 16 amino acids. The CDR3 DNA is TGCGCCAGCACCCCGAATAGCGGGGGGGCTACGAAGACCCAGTACTTC. Translation gives CASTPNSGGATKTQYF. The full variable domain, in which reference TRBV5-1 and TRBJ2-5 provide the parts outside the CDR3, is KAGVTQTPRYLIKTRGQQVTLSCSPISGHRSVSWYQQTPGQGLQFLFEYFSETQRNKGNFPGRFSGRQFSNSRSEMNVSTLELGDSALYLCASTPNSGGATKTQYFGPGTRLLVL.

A single count supports this clone. The chain employs TRBV6-5 and TRBJ1-2; tentatively, D is TRBD1 (5 bases). CDR3 length: 13 residues. Per the germline V gene, CDR1 is MNHEY and CDR2 is SVGAGI. The V end was cut by 8 bases, the J end by 0 bases, with 10 bases between. The CDR3 coding sequence is TGTGCCAGCTGTCCAGGGACTAACTATGGCTACACCTTC. It codes for CASCPGTNYGYTF.

The chain uses TRBV5-1 and TRBJ1-1; TRBD1 matches 9 bases. Looked up from germline, CDR1 is SGHRS and CDR2 is YFSETQ. The CDR3 is 15 amino acids. The junction had 6 bases not matched to a gene; V was cut back by 0 bases and J by 6 bases. The CDR3 reads CASSLAGQGFAEAFF. The CDR3 region has the DNA TGCGCCAGCAGCTTGGCAGGACAGGGGTTCGCTGAAGCTTTCTTT.

This clone was detected only a few times. The chain carries TRBV10-1 and TRBJ1-1, with D possibly matching TRBD1 (5 bases). The germline V gene has CDR1 WNHNN and CDR2 SYGVQD (reference sequence). Trimming cost V 7 bases and J 0 bases, with 9 bases left between them. The CDR3 runs 13 residues. The CDR3: CASNRKMNTEAFF. CDR3 coding DNA: TGCGCCAGCAACAGGAAAATGAACACTGAAGCTTTCTTT.

The rearrangement joins TRBV11-3 to TRBJ1-1, with TRBD1 matching over 7 bases. Germline values: CDR1 SGHNT, CDR2 YENEEA. V trimming: 1 base; J trimming: 6 bases; junction bases outside the gene matches: 11. The CDR3 runs 16 residues. DNA for the CDR3: TGTGCCAGCAGCTTAGCAACCGGGACAGCCGTCGCTGAAGCTTTCTTT. Amino acid sequence: CASSLATGTAVAEAFF.

The chain is built from TRBV2 and TRBJ1-6; possibly TRBD1 for D (6 bases). The germline V and J ends were trimmed by 1 base and 14 bases, with 18 bases remaining between them. This CDR3 has 15 amino acids. CDR1 is SNHLY, CDR2 FYNNEI, per germline. Here the CDR3 DNA reads TGTGCCAGCAGTGAAGAAGGGGCCCCCAGGGGATCCCTCCACTTT. Amino acids: CASSEEGAPRGSLHF.

This clone was detected only once. The gene calls are TRBV4-2 and TRBJ1-2; perhaps TRBD1 as D (5 bases). This CDR3 region has 13 residues. The V gene's germline CDR1 is LGHNA and CDR2 YNFKEQ. Trimming stripped 3 bases from V and 8 bases from J, with 13 bases between. The CDR3 loop reads CASSHEDNGGYTF. In DNA form, the CDR3 reads TGTGCCAGCAGCCATGAGGACAACGGCGGCTACACCTTC.

The chain has TRBV19 and TRBJ2-7, with a possible D match to TRBD1 (6 bases). There are 13 residues in the CDR3. Germline V gene lookup returns CDR1 LNHDA and CDR2 SQIVND (reference sequence). The V and J ends lost 7 bases and 0 bases respectively, with 10 bases between them. The CDR3 DNA reads TGTGCCAGTACCCCCAGGGGCTCCTACGAGCAGTACTTC. Its protein is CASTPRGSYEQYF.

The rearrangement uses TRBV19 and TRBJ1-1; D is perhaps TRBD1 (6 bases). The CDR3 loop spans 17 amino acids. Per the germline V gene, CDR1 is LNHDA and CDR2 is SQIVND (reference sequence). V was pared by 4 bases and J by 1 base, with 19 bases between. CDR3 DNA: TGTGCCAGTAGTACAATCGGGACATTCAAAGGGAACACTGAAGCTTTCTTT. Encoded protein: CASSTIGTFKGNTEAFF.